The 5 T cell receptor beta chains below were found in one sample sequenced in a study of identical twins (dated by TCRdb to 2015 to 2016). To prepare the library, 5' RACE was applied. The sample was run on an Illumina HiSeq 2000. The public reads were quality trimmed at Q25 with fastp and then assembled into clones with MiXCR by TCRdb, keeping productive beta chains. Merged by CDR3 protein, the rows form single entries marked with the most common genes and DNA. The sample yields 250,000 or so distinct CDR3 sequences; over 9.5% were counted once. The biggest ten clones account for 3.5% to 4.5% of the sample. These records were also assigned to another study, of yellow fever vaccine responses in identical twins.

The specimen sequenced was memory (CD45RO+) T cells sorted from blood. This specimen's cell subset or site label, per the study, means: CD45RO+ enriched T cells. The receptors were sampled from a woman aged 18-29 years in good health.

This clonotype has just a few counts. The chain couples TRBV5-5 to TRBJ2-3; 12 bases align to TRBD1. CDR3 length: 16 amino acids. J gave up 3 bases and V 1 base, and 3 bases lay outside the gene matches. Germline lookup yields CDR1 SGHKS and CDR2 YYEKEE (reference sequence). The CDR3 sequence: CASSLTGQGATDTQYF. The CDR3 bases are TGTGCCAGCAGCTTGACGGGACAGGGGGCAACAGATACGCAGTATTTT.

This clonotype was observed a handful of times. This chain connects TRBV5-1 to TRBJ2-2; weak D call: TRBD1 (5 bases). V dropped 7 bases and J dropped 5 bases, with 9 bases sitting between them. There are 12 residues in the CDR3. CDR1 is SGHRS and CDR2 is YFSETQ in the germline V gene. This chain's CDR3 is CASHRQTGELFF. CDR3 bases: TGCGCCAGCCACCGACAGACCGGGGAGCTGTTTTTT.

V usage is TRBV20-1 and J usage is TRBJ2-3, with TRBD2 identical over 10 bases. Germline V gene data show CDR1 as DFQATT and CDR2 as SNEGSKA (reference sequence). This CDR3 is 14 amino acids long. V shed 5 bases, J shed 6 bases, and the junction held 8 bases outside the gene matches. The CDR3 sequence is CSAVKREGGDTQYF. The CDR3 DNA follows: TGCAGTGCTGTCAAGCGGGAGGGCGGGGATACGCAGTATTTT.

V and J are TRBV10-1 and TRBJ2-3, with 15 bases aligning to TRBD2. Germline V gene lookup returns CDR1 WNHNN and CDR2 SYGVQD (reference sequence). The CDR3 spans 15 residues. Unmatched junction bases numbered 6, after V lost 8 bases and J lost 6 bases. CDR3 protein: CASRPGTSGRDTQYF. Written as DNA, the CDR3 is TGCGCCAGCCGACCAGGGACTAGCGGGAGGGATACGCAGTATTTT.

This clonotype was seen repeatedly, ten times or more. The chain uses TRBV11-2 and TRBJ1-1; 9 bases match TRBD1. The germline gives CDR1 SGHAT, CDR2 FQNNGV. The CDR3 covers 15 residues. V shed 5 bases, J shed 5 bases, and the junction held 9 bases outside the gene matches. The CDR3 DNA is TGTGCCAGCAGCCCCCTCGGGACAGGGTGGACTGAAGCTTTCTTT. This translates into CASSPLGTGWTEAFF.